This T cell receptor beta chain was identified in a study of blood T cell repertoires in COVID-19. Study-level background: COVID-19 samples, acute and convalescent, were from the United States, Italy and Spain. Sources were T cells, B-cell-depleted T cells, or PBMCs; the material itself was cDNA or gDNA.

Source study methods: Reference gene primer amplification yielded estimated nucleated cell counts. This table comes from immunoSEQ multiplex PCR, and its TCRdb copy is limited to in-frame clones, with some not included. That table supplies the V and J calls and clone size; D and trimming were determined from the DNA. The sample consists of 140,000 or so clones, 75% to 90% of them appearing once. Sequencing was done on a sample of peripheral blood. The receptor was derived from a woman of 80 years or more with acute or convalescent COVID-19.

DNA of the CDR3: TGTGCCAGCAGCCCACAGGGCCAGGGCGGAAACACCATATATTTT. Its protein is CASSPQGQGGNTIYF. The J gene is TRBJ1-3, the V gene TRBV7-9, with D possibly TRBD1 on 6 matching bases. This CDR3 region has 15 residues. Germline CDR1 reads SEHNR; CDR2 reads FQNEAQ (reference sequence). Trimming stripped 5 bases from V and 4 bases from J, with 15 bases between.